A single sample gave rise to the 9 T cell receptor beta chains below, sequenced in a study of T cells in Graves' hyperthyroidism and ophthalmopathy. RNA transcripts yielded amplified TCR beta CDR3 regions. The primer set for the first-round RT-PCR of the TCR CDR3 was HTBI. TCRdb ran MiXCR on the multiplex PCR reads and lists one entry per CDR3 protein. The sample lists a few hundred thousand distinct CDR3 sequences; around 15% were seen once. The sequenced material came from blood. The receptors here all came from a woman aged 30 to 39 with Graves' ophthalmopathy.

In this sample, this clonotype turned up many times. This chain joins TRBV24-1 and TRBJ2-3, with 8 bases matching TRBD2. The CDR3 has 16 amino acids. V was pared by 3 bases and J by 1 base, with 5 bases of the junction left unmatched. CDR1 is KGHDR, CDR2 SFDVKD, per germline. CDR3 in amino acids: CATSDTGLGGTDTQYF. The CDR3 DNA follows: TGTGCCACCAGTGATACGGGACTAGGAGGCACAGATACGCAGTATTTT.

There are a few counts of this clonotype. The CDR3 loop is CASSPPFIGQQDTEAFF. CDR3 DNA sequence: TGTGCCAGCAGCCCCCCGTTTATCGGACAGCAGGACACTGAAGCTTTCTTT. The chain couples TRBV12-3 or TRBV12-4 to TRBJ1-1, with D maybe TRBD1 (6 bases). CDR3 length: 17 residues. V lost 6 bases, J lost 3 bases, and 23 bases lay in between.

The chain is built from TRBV6-2 or TRBV6-3 and TRBJ2-6; D ambiguous. This CDR3 comprises 15 residues. V was clipped by 5 bases and J by 0 bases, with 8 bases between them. Germline values: CDR1 MNHEY, CDR2 SVGEGT. The CDR3 loop is CASSQQISGANVLTF. The CDR3 nucleotides read TGTGCCAGCAGTCAGCAAATCTCTGGGGCCAACGTCCTGACTTTC.

The chain carries TRBV29-1 and TRBJ2-7; the match to TRBD2 covers 11 bases. Germline V gene sequence: CDR1 SQVTM, CDR2 ANQGSEA. The CDR3 contains 15 residues. Trimming cost V 3 bases and J 2 bases; bases outside gene matches: 6. CDR3 sequence reads: CSVEGLADSPYEQYF. Written as DNA, the CDR3 is TGCAGCGTTGAGGGACTAGCGGATTCCCCCTACGAGCAGTACTTC.

In this sample, this clonotype turned up many times. The V call is TRBV15, the J call TRBJ2-1, with 10 positions matching TRBD2. CDR1 and CDR2 from the germline V gene are LNHNV and YYDKDF (reference sequence). J was trimmed by 6 bases and V by 7 bases; bases with no gene match: 9. CDR3 length: 15 residues. CDR3 sequence (DNA): TGTGCCACCAAAAGCCGGACTAGCGGCAGCAATGAGCAGTTCTTC. Translation gives CATKSRTSGSNEQFF.

This clonotype was seen ten or more times. The chain links TRBV6-1 to TRBJ2-7; TRBD2 might be the D (6 bases). CDR3 length: 17 residues. Between the trimmed V and J ends, which lost 7 bases and 6 bases, there was a span of 28 bases. CDR1 and CDR2 (germline): MNHNS, SASEGT. The CDR3 DNA follows: TGTGCCAGCACCCTGGCGCCAGCCCCTTGGGAGGTTCGCGAGCAGTACTTC. This encodes CASTLAPAPWEVREQYF.

This clonotype was seen at least ten times. The V and J genes are TRBV27 and TRBJ2-7; possibly TRBD1 for D (5 bases). Germline assignment: CDR1 MNHEY and CDR2 SMNVEV (reference sequence). V was clipped by 3 bases and J by 0 bases, with 9 bases between them. CDR3 length: 14 amino acids. This CDR3 reads CASSFVDTSYEQYF. CDR3 nucleotides: TGTGCCAGCAGTTTTGTGGACACCTCCTACGAGCAGTACTTC.

A few counts support this clonotype. This sequence joins TRBV7-3 and TRBJ2-3; 10 nucleotides agree with TRBD2. CDR1 and CDR2 (germline): SGHTA, FQGTGA. The CDR3 spans 17 residues. The V segment lost 3 bases and the J segment 0 bases; nucleotides outside the gene matches: 6. The chain's CDR3 is CASSFVQREGSTDTQYF. CDR3 bases: TGTGCCAGCAGCTTCGTCCAGCGGGAGGGAAGCACAGATACGCAGTATTTT.

This clonotype has more than one count but fewer than ten. The chain uses TRBV19 and TRBJ2-7, with unresolved D. The ends were cut back, 2 bases at V and 0 bases at J, with 11 bases in the middle. This CDR3 comprises 15 residues. In germline, CDR1 is LNHDA, CDR2 SQIVND (reference sequence). This CDR3 is CASSISPHGSYEQYF. As DNA, the CDR3 is TGTGCCAGTAGTATATCGCCCCATGGCTCCTACGAGCAGTACTTC.